Following are 26 T cell receptor beta chains from one sample sequenced in a study of blood T cell repertoires in COVID-19. TCRdb's copy holds only in-frame clones and misses some; the assay was immunoSEQ multiplex PCR. Among approximately 270,000 clones listed, more than 65% were seen once. The source material was peripheral blood. The receptors here all came from a person between 65 and 79 years old with COVID-19, enrolled during active disease.

The chain uses TRBV6-5 and TRBJ2-7; 8 bases map to TRBD1. Germline trimming cut 8 bases from V and 3 bases from J; bases unmatched to any gene: 6. The CDR3 length is 13 residues. Germline V gene data show CDR1 as MNHEY and CDR2 as SVGAGI. CDR3 nucleotide sequence: TGTGCCAGCTCCCGGGACAGGAACTACGAGCAGTACTTC. Protein sequence: CASSRDRNYEQYF.

The chain joins TRBV5-1 to TRBJ2-7; D is perhaps TRBD2 (6 bases). Germline V gene data show CDR1 as SGHRS and CDR2 as YFSETQ. Trimming left V 7 bases short and J 1 base short, with 12 bases between. The CDR3 spans 13 residues. The CDR3 reads CASSEGSSYEQYF. The CDR3 nucleotides read TGCGCCAGCTCGGAGGGGTCTTCCTACGAGCAGTACTTC.

The rearrangement links TRBV7-8 to TRBJ1-2, with D tentatively TRBD1 (5 bases). The V end lost 1 base, the J end lost 5 bases, and 20 bases lay between the germline ends. Per the germline V gene, CDR1 is SGHVS and CDR2 is FQNEAQ. This CDR3 is 17 amino acids long. The CDR3 DNA reads as TGTGCCAGCAGCTTAGGGGGCGGAGCCAGACTCTTATATGGCTACACCTTC. Translating it yields CASSLGGGARLLYGYTF. Drawing the rest from reference TRBV7-8 and TRBJ1-2, the complete variable domain is GAGVSQSPRYKVAKRGQDVALRCDPISGHVSLFWYQQALGQGPEFLTYFQNEAQLDKSGLPSDRFFAERPEGSVSTLKIQRTQQEDSAVYLCASSLGGGARLLYGYTFGSGTRLTVV.

This clone showed up just a few times. This chain connects TRBV7-8 to TRBJ2-7; no firm D call. The germline CDR1 and CDR2 sequences are SGHVS and FQNEAQ. The CDR3 spans 12 residues. Trimming removed 4 bases from V and 5 bases from J, with 9 bases in between. CDR3 amino acids: CASSSLPNEQYF. In DNA form, the CDR3 reads TGTGCCAGCAGCTCCCTCCCTAACGAGCAGTACTTC.

V gene TRBV9 combines with J gene TRBJ1-1, with a possible D match to TRBD1 (6 bases). The CDR3 consists of 16 residues. Looked up from germline, CDR1 is SGDLS and CDR2 is YYNGEE. Trimming stripped 3 bases from V and 0 bases from J, with 15 bases between. CDR3 protein: CASSGTDSTMNTEAFF. In DNA, the CDR3 is TGTGCCAGCAGCGGGACAGATTCTACTATGAACACTGAAGCTTTCTTT.

This chain uses TRBV7-3 with TRBJ2-1, with 10 bases that match TRBD2. The junction had 10 bases not matched to a gene; V was cut back by 6 bases and J by 5 bases. This CDR3 spans 16 amino acids. Germline lookup yields CDR1 SGHTA and CDR2 FQGTGA. CDR3 in amino acids: CASRGPGLAYDNEQFF. DNA for the CDR3: TGTGCCAGCAGGGGACCGGGACTAGCGTATGACAATGAGCAGTTCTTC. Looking up the rest from reference TRBV7-3 and TRBJ2-1 gives the full variable domain: GAGVSQTPSNKVTEKGKYVELRCDPISGHTALYWYRQSLGQGPEFLIYFQGTGAADDSGLPNDRFFAVRPEGSVSTLKIQRTERGDSAVYLCASRGPGLAYDNEQFFGPGTRLTVL.

This clone was seen more than once but under ten times. V gene TRBV5-6 combines with J gene TRBJ1-1; D is unresolved. Looked up from germline, CDR1 is SGHDT and CDR2 is YYEEEE. CDR3 length: 12 amino acids. Trimming removed 2 bases at V and 1 base at J, with 3 bases between. The CDR3 nucleotides are TGTGCCAGCAGCTTCCAGAACACTGAAGCTTTCTTT. It translates to CASSFQNTEAFF.

As DNA, the CDR3 is TGTGCCAGCAGCGTGGGGTCGGGAATCAATTCACCCCTCCACTTT. It encodes CASSVGSGINSPLHF. This chain uses TRBV5-6 with TRBJ1-6, with D unclear. The CDR3 totals 15 residues. The V and J ends lost 4 bases and 7 bases respectively, with 15 bases between them. Germline CDR1 and CDR2: SGHDT and YYEEEE.

The V gene is TRBV15, the J gene TRBJ2-5; tentative D call: TRBD2 (6 bases). Per germline, CDR1 LNHNV and CDR2 YYDKDF (reference sequence). The length of the CDR3 is 18 residues. V shed 0 bases and J shed 7 bases, with 24 bases lying between them. For the CDR3, the DNA is TGTGCCACCAGCAGAGAGGTTGGGGGAGCGGGCGAGACTGGGACCCAGTACTTC. This gives the protein CATSREVGGAGETGTQYF.

This clone came up once. The rearrangement joins TRBV7-7 to TRBJ2-1; a possible D gene is TRBD2 (5 bases). Per germline, CDR1 SSHAT and CDR2 FNYEAQ (reference sequence). V was pared by 4 bases and J by 10 bases, with 14 bases between. The CDR3 extends over 13 amino acids. CDR3: CASSYQRQSEQFF. The CDR3 coding sequence is TGTGCCAGCAGCTACCAGCGGCAGTCGGAGCAGTTCTTC. Full variable domain (rest looked up from reference TRBV7-7 and TRBJ2-1): GAGVSQSPRYKVTKRGQDVTLRCDPISSHATLYWYQQALGQGPEFLTYFNYEAQPDKSGLPSDRFSAERPEGSISTLTIQRTEQRDSAMYRCASSYQRQSEQFFGPGTRLTVL.

The chain employs TRBV30 and TRBJ2-3; tentative D call: TRBD2 (6 bases). V lost 2 bases and J lost 0, with 15 bases in between. The CDR3 length is 16 residues. Germline V lookup: CDR1 GTSNPN, CDR2 SVGIG (reference sequence). The CDR3 nucleotides read TGTGCCTGGAGTTGGGCTCCGGGAGTAAGCACAGATACGCAGTATTTT. Translating it yields CAWSWAPGVSTDTQYF. Using reference TRBV30 and TRBJ2-3 for the parts outside the CDR3, the full variable domain is SQTIHQWPATLVQPVGSPLSLECTVEGTSNPNLYWYRQAAGRGLQLLFYSVGIGQISSEVPQNLSASRPQDRQFILSSKKLLLSDSGFYLCAWSWAPGVSTDTQYFGPGTRLTVL.

This chain connects TRBV19 to TRBJ1-5, with D unresolved. The V gene lost 6 bases and the J gene lost 5 bases, with 14 bases spanning the gap. The CDR3 loop spans 14 amino acids. Germline V gives CDR1 LNHDA, CDR2 SQIVND (reference sequence). The CDR3 DNA follows: TGTGCCAGTAGCCCCAAGAGGGAGTATCAGCCCCAGCATTTT. This translates into CASSPKREYQPQHF. The whole variable domain, remainder taken from reference TRBV19 and TRBJ1-5, is DGGITQSPKYLFRKEGQNVTLSCEQNLNHDAMYWYRQDPGQGLRLIYYSQIVNDFQKGDIAEGYSVSREKKESFPLTVTSAQKNPTAFYLCASSPKREYQPQHFGDGTRLSIL.

A word on this clone: A read error may produce the germline difference seen at one junction end. Other DNA sequences in the sample encode the same CDR3. The chain combines TRBV15 with TRBJ2-7; 14 bases agree with TRBD2. The CDR3 has 19 amino acids. CDR1 is LNHNV and CDR2 is YYDKDF in the germline V gene (reference sequence). The CDR3 DNA sequence: TGTGCCACCAGTAGAGATCGAGTGACTAGCGGGAGGGCCTCCTACGAGCAGTACTTC. Its translation is CATSRDRVTSGRASYEQYF.

The chain joins TRBV3-1 (or the pseudogene TRBV3-2) to TRBJ1-4; D gene ambiguous. The germline V gene encodes CDR1 LGHDT and CDR2 YNNKEL (reference sequence). This CDR3 is built from 17 residues. V lost 1 base and J lost 7, with 19 bases in between. Here the CDR3 DNA reads TGTGCCAGCAGCCAAGGGAGACTCCGGTCTCCGGGTGAAAAACTGTTTTTT. Translation gives CASSQGRLRSPGEKLFF.

The chain recombines TRBV10-1 with TRBJ2-2, with TRBD1 matching over 9 bases. Trimming at V came to 5 bases and at J to 2 bases, leaving 3 bases not matched to a gene. Germline V CDR1 and CDR2: WNHNN, SYGVQD (reference sequence). The CDR3 runs to 15 residues. CDR3 DNA: TGCGCCAGCAGTCCGGGACAGGGTAACACCGGGGAGCTGTTTTTT. Its protein is CASSPGQGNTGELFF.

V and J are TRBV7-8 and TRBJ2-1; maybe TRBD1 (6 bases). With 3 bases removed from V and 6 bases from J, the gap between germline ends came to 15 bases. The CDR3 has 15 amino acids. Germline V gives CDR1 SGHVS, CDR2 FQNEAQ. The CDR3 protein is CASSLGRGLGNEQFF. DNA of the CDR3: TGTGCCAGCAGCTTGGGCAGGGGTTTAGGCAATGAGCAGTTCTTC.

The rearrangement links TRBV6-6 to TRBJ2-5, with TRBD2 as a possible D gene (6 bases). The V end was cut by 5 bases, the J end by 4 bases, with 23 bases between. The CDR3 runs 17 residues. CDR1 is MNHNY and CDR2 is SVGAGI in the germline V gene (reference sequence). CDR3 sequence reads: CASSPPLAGRRGETQYF. CDR3 nucleotides: TGTGCCAGCAGTCCCCCTCTGGCAGGGAGGAGGGGAGAGACCCAGTACTTC.

The chain combines TRBV4-1 with TRBJ2-3; 13 nucleotides match TRBD2. CDR3 size: 15 residues. Germline V gene data show CDR1 as MGHRA and CDR2 as YSYEKL. V dropped 4 bases and J dropped 5; count of bases not matched to a gene: 3. CDR3 DNA sequence: TGCGCCAGCAGCCCCGGGACTAGCGGGATAGATACGCAGTATTTT. Translated, it gives CASSPGTSGIDTQYF.

The V and J genes are TRBV25-1 and TRBJ2-5, with TRBD1 identical over 7 bases. J was trimmed by 5 bases and V by 1 base; bases with no gene match: 4. Germline V gives CDR1 MGHDK, CDR2 SYGVNS. The CDR3 totals 14 residues. CDR3 amino acids: CASSEFQGEETQYF. The CDR3 nucleotides are TGTGCCAGCAGTGAATTCCAGGGGGAGGAGACCCAGTACTTC.

This clone turned up a few times. The J gene is TRBJ1-1, the V gene TRBV7-9; no clear D gene. There are 14 residues in the CDR3. Trimming stripped 4 bases from V and 8 bases from J, with 17 bases between. Germline-derived CDR1 and CDR2 are SEHNR and FQNEAQ (reference sequence). The CDR3, as DNA: TGTGCCAGCAGCTCGACGACAATTACCTGGGAAGCTTTCTTT. This encodes CASSSTTITWEAFF.

This rearrangement joins TRBV7-9 to TRBJ2-1; 8 positions agree with TRBD1. There are 13 residues in the CDR3. Germline V CDR1 and CDR2: SEHNR, FQNEAQ (reference sequence). The V segment lost 4 bases and the J segment 7 bases; nucleotides outside the gene matches: 3. The CDR3 protein is CASSWTGWNEQFF. The CDR3 DNA reads TGTGCCAGCAGCTGGACAGGGTGGAATGAGCAGTTCTTC.

This clone has a single count. The DNA for the CDR3 is TGTGCCAGCAGCTTGGCCAGGGGGTACATGAACACTGAAGCTTTCTTT. This translates into CASSLARGYMNTEAFF. J is TRBJ1-1 and V is TRBV5-6; the match to TRBD1 covers 7 bases. Per germline, CDR1 SGHDT and CDR2 YYEEEE. This CDR3 comprises 16 residues. V lost 0 bases to trimming and J lost 0 bases; unmatched junction nucleotides: 5.

The CDR3 DNA reads TGTGCCAGCTCACCTACAGGGCGGAACACCGGGGAGCTGTTTTTT. It codes for CASSPTGRNTGELFF. This chain connects TRBV18 to TRBJ2-2; possible D gene TRBD1, 6 bases. The CDR3 runs to 15 residues. Trimming took off 3 bases at V and 1 base at J, with 9 bases between the two ends. The germline gives CDR1 KGHSH, CDR2 LQKENI. Complete variable domain (other parts from reference TRBV18 and TRBJ2-2): NAGVMQNPRHLVRRRGQEARLRCSPMKGHSHVYWYRQLPEEGLKFMVYLQKENIIDESGMPKERFSAEFPKEGPSILRIQQVVRGDSAAYFCASSPTGRNTGELFFGEGSRLTVL.

This sequence joins TRBV4-1 and TRBJ2-2; TRBD2 matches at 10 bases. V dropped 2 bases and J dropped 4; count of bases not matched to a gene: 1. The CDR3 runs 15 residues. Per germline, CDR1 MGHRA and CDR2 YSYEKL. CDR3 nucleotides: TGCGCCAGCAGCCAAAGGACTAGCGGCACCGGGGAGCTGTTTTTT. It translates to CASSQRTSGTGELFF.

The chain carries TRBV7-9 and TRBJ1-1; D is possibly TRBD1 (6 bases). The CDR3 runs 13 residues. In germline, CDR1 is SEHNR, CDR2 FQNEAQ (reference sequence). The V gene lost 3 bases and the J gene lost 9 bases, with 14 bases spanning the gap. As DNA, the CDR3 is TGTGCCAGCAGCTTCGTGGCAGGGGACAAAGCTTTCTTT. It translates to CASSFVAGDKAFF.

The chain couples TRBV10-1 to TRBJ2-5; D is unresolved. Deletions cut 6 bases from V and 0 bases from J, with 11 bases between. There are 14 residues in the CDR3. CDR1 WNHNN and CDR2 SYGVQD come from the germline V gene (reference sequence). DNA of the CDR3: TGCGCCAGCAGCCCAGACGGGTACCAAGAGACCCAGTACTTC. Protein: CASSPDGYQETQYF.